A selection of T cell receptor beta chains follows, all from one sample in a study of T cell responses to AZD1222 COVID-19 vaccine. Here immunoSEQ multiplex PCR was the method, and the copy in TCRdb shows in-frame clones only, minus some. The table includes roughly 140,000 clones, 85% to 90% detected once. Sequenced material: peripheral blood, taken 28 days after the second AZD1222 dose. The source is an adult who received the AZD1222 COVID-19 vaccine. The CDR3 runs from the conserved cysteine through the conserved F or W. The D gene is left open where the match is weak. Where a row states a size, it is once, few, many or the class of an expanded clone; other rows omit it.

abundance: .
j_gene: TRBJ2-7
d_gene: .
v_gene: TRBV5-1
CDR3nt: TGCGCCAGCAGCTTAGAGGGGGCCTACGAGCAGTACTTC
CDR3aa: CASSLEGAYEQYF

abundance: .
j_gene: TRBJ1-5
d_gene: .
v_gene: TRBV30
CDR3nt: TGTGGCGTAGGGAGAGGGAGCAATCAGCCCCAGCATTTT
CDR3aa: CGVGRGSNQPQHF

abundance: few
j_gene: TRBJ2-2
d_gene: TRBD1
v_gene: TRBV28
CDR3nt: TGTGCCAGCAGAATAGACAGGGGGCCGGACACCGGGGAGCTGTTTTTT
CDR3aa: CASRIDRGPDTGELFF

abundance: .
j_gene: TRBJ1-1
d_gene: .
v_gene: TRBV28
CDR3nt: TGTGCCAGCAGCCCATCGGCAGGATTGAACACTGAAGCTTTCTTT
CDR3aa: CASSPSAGLNTEAFF

abundance: .
j_gene: TRBJ1-6
d_gene: .
v_gene: TRBV6-2/TRBV6-3
CDR3nt: TGTGCCAGCAGTGGGAGTTCACCCCTCCACTTT
CDR3aa: CASSGSSPLHF

abundance: .
j_gene: TRBJ2-7
d_gene: TRBD2
v_gene: TRBV5-1
CDR3nt: TGCGCCAGCAGCTTGTCGAATAGCGGGAGGGCCGAGCAGTACTTC
CDR3aa: CASSLSNSGRAEQYF

abundance: .
j_gene: TRBJ2-1
d_gene: TRBD2
v_gene: TRBV6-2/TRBV6-3
CDR3nt: TGTGCCAGCAGTTACAGACTAGCGGGGGGGCCGAATGAGCAGTTCTTC
CDR3aa: CASSYRLAGGPNEQFF

abundance: .
j_gene: TRBJ1-2
d_gene: .
v_gene: TRBV10-3
CDR3nt: TGTGCCACCGTCGACATTAACTATGGCTACACCTTC
CDR3aa: CATVDINYGYTF

abundance: .
j_gene: TRBJ2-3
d_gene: TRBD1
v_gene: TRBV9
CDR3nt: TGTGCCAGCAGCGCCAGGACAGGGGCGTCAGATACGCAGTATTTT
CDR3aa: CASSARTGASDTQYF

abundance: .
j_gene: TRBJ1-2
d_gene: .
v_gene: TRBV27
CDR3nt: TGTGCCAGCAGTTTGGGAGGGTACTATGGCTACACCTTC
CDR3aa: CASSLGGYYGYTF

abundance: .
j_gene: TRBJ1-2
d_gene: .
v_gene: TRBV19
CDR3nt: TGTGCCAGTAGTGCCGTACAGGGAAAGGCTGGCTACACCTTC
CDR3aa: CASSAVQGKAGYTF

abundance: .
j_gene: TRBJ2-2
d_gene: TRBD2
v_gene: TRBV4-2
CDR3nt: TGTGCCAGCAGCCAAGAACCCGGACTAGCGGAGACCGGGGAGCTGTTTTTT
CDR3aa: CASSQEPGLAETGELFF

abundance: once
j_gene: TRBJ1-1
d_gene: .
v_gene: TRBV21-1
CDR3nt: TGTGCCAGCAGCAAAGAGCCTCGGTCATGCTACGAAGAAAGTATTATTGGGGCTTTCTTT
CDR3aa: CASSKEPRSCYEESIIGAFF

abundance: .
j_gene: TRBJ2-3
d_gene: .
v_gene: TRBV30
CDR3nt: TGTGCCTGGACGGTGAGCACAGATACGCAGTATTTT
CDR3aa: CAWTVSTDTQYF

abundance: .
j_gene: TRBJ2-3
d_gene: TRBD2
v_gene: TRBV19
CDR3nt: TGTGCCAGTACCCGGACTAGCGGGAGGGCCTTGACAGATACGCAGTATTTT
CDR3aa: CASTRTSGRALTDTQYF

abundance: .
j_gene: TRBJ1-1
d_gene: .
v_gene: TRBV5-1
CDR3nt: TGCGCCAGCACCTGGGCAGCGAACACTGAAGCTTTCTTT
CDR3aa: CASTWAANTEAFF

abundance: .
j_gene: TRBJ2-7
d_gene: .
v_gene: TRBV11-2
CDR3nt: TGTGCCAGCAGCTTAGTACCCGGTACCGAGCAGTACTTC
CDR3aa: CASSLVPGTEQYF

abundance: .
j_gene: TRBJ2-6
d_gene: .
v_gene: TRBV28
CDR3nt: TGTGCCAGCAGTTTGGGTTACGGGGCCAACGTCCTGACTTTC
CDR3aa: CASSLGYGANVLTF

abundance: once
j_gene: TRBJ1-5
d_gene: .
v_gene: TRBV28
CDR3nt: TGTGCCAGCACCCCTTCGGGTGGGGGCCGCGCGTCTTATCAGCCCCAGCATTTT
CDR3aa: CASTPSGGGRASYQPQHF

abundance: .
j_gene: TRBJ2-1
d_gene: TRBD2
v_gene: TRBV7-9
CDR3nt: TGTGCCAGCAGCCCAGGCGGACTAGCGGGGAGCTCCTACAATGAGCAGTTCTTC
CDR3aa: CASSPGGLAGSSYNEQFF

abundance: .
j_gene: TRBJ1-6
d_gene: .
v_gene: TRBV5-8
CDR3nt: TGTGCCAGCAGCTTGGTGGGGAGGGGATATAATTCACCCCTCCACTTT
CDR3aa: CASSLVGRGYNSPLHF

abundance: .
j_gene: TRBJ1-2
d_gene: .
v_gene: TRBV5-1
CDR3nt: TGCGCCAGCAGCTCGGGACGGAGTAATAACTATGGCTACACCTTC
CDR3aa: CASSSGRSNNYGYTF

abundance: .
j_gene: TRBJ2-7
d_gene: TRBD1
v_gene: TRBV10-2
CDR3nt: TGCGCCAGCAACCCTCCGGGACAGGGCTCCTACGAGCAGTACTTC
CDR3aa: CASNPPGQGSYEQYF

abundance: .
j_gene: TRBJ1-2
d_gene: .
v_gene: TRBV13
CDR3nt: TGTGCCAGCAGCTTAGAACGGCACCTCGGGAACTATGGCTACACCTTC
CDR3aa: CASSLERHLGNYGYTF

abundance: once
j_gene: TRBJ1-3
d_gene: .
v_gene: TRBV30
CDR3nt: TGTGCCTGGAGTGTCAACGGCGGGGACACCATATATTTT
CDR3aa: CAWSVNGGDTIYF

abundance: .
j_gene: TRBJ2-7
d_gene: .
v_gene: TRBV7-2
CDR3nt: TGTGCCAGCAGCGGGCACCGGGGCCCCTACGAGCAGTACTTC
CDR3aa: CASSGHRGPYEQYF

abundance: .
j_gene: TRBJ2-3
d_gene: .
v_gene: TRBV28
CDR3nt: TGTGCCAGCAGTTTAGGTAGCACAGATACGCAGTATTTT
CDR3aa: CASSLGSTDTQYF

abundance: .
j_gene: TRBJ1-3
d_gene: .
v_gene: TRBV5-1
CDR3nt: TGCGCCAGCAGCTTGGCAGCCACAGGATATGGAAACACCATATATTTT
CDR3aa: CASSLAATGYGNTIYF

abundance: .
j_gene: TRBJ2-4
d_gene: .
v_gene: TRBV28
CDR3nt: TGTGCCAGCAGAACCAGCCAGTTATTAGCCAAAAACATTCAGTACTTC
CDR3aa: CASRTSQLLAKNIQYF

abundance: .
j_gene: TRBJ1-6
d_gene: .
v_gene: TRBV12-3/TRBV12-4
CDR3nt: TGTGCCAGCAGTGCGAAACCCCTTTCACCCCTCCACTTT
CDR3aa: CASSAKPLSPLHF

abundance: .
j_gene: TRBJ2-2
d_gene: TRBD1
v_gene: TRBV11-2
CDR3nt: TGTGCCAGCAGCTCTGTGACAGGGCTGAACACCGGGGAGCTGTTTTTT
CDR3aa: CASSSVTGLNTGELFF

abundance: .
j_gene: TRBJ1-4
d_gene: TRBD1
v_gene: TRBV28
CDR3nt: TGTGCCAGCAGTCTTGCGGGACAGGGAAATGAAAAACTGTTTTTT
CDR3aa: CASSLAGQGNEKLFF

abundance: .
j_gene: TRBJ1-2
d_gene: .
v_gene: TRBV7-2
CDR3nt: TGTGCCAGCAGCTTAGTGGCCGTCATACAGGGAGGCTACACCTTC
CDR3aa: CASSLVAVIQGGYTF

abundance: .
j_gene: TRBJ2-3
d_gene: .
v_gene: TRBV9
CDR3nt: TGTGCCAGCAGCCTGGGACTGTCCACAGATACGCAGTATTTT
CDR3aa: CASSLGLSTDTQYF

abundance: .
j_gene: TRBJ1-4
d_gene: .
v_gene: TRBV2
CDR3nt: TGTGCCAGCAGTGAAGCCTGGAGGGAAAAACTGTTTTTT
CDR3aa: CASSEAWREKLFF

abundance: .
j_gene: TRBJ2-1
d_gene: .
v_gene: TRBV6-5
CDR3nt: TGTGCCAGCAGTTACTCGACAGGAGACTACAATGAGCAGTTCTTC
CDR3aa: CASSYSTGDYNEQFF

abundance: .
j_gene: TRBJ1-5
d_gene: .
v_gene: TRBV28
CDR3nt: TGTGCCAGCAGTGCCCCTTTCAGTCTAACTCAGCCCCAGCATTTT
CDR3aa: CASSAPFSLTQPQHF

abundance: .
j_gene: TRBJ2-7
d_gene: .
v_gene: TRBV28
CDR3nt: TGTGCCAGCAGTCGGAATGGGATCCCCTACGAGCAGTACTTC
CDR3aa: CASSRNGIPYEQYF

abundance: few
j_gene: TRBJ2-1
d_gene: TRBD2
v_gene: TRBV24-1
CDR3nt: TGTGCCACCAGTGATTTAAGGACTAGCGGGGGGGCCTACAATGAGCAGTTCTTC
CDR3aa: CATSDLRTSGGAYNEQFF

abundance: .
j_gene: TRBJ1-6
d_gene: TRBD1
v_gene: TRBV6-5
CDR3nt: TGTGCCAGCAGTTACTCGAGGGACAGCTATTCACCCCTCCACTTT
CDR3aa: CASSYSRDSYSPLHF